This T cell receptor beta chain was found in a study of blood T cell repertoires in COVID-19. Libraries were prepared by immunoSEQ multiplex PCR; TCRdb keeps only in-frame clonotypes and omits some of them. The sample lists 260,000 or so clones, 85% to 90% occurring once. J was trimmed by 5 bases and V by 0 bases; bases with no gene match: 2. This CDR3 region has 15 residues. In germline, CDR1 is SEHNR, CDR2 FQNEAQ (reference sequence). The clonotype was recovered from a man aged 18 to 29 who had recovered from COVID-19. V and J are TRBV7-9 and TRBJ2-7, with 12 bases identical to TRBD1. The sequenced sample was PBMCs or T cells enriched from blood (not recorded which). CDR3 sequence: CASSLAGTGGHEQYF. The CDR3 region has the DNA TGTGCCAGCAGCTTAGCGGGGACAGGGGGCCACGAGCAGTACTTC. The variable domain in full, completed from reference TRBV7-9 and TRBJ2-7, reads DTGVSQNPRHKITKRGQNVTFRCDPISEHNRLYWYRQTLGQGPEFLTYFQNEAQLEKSRLLSDRFSAERPKGSFSTLEIQRTEQGDSAMYLCASSLAGTGGHEQYFGPGTRLTVT.